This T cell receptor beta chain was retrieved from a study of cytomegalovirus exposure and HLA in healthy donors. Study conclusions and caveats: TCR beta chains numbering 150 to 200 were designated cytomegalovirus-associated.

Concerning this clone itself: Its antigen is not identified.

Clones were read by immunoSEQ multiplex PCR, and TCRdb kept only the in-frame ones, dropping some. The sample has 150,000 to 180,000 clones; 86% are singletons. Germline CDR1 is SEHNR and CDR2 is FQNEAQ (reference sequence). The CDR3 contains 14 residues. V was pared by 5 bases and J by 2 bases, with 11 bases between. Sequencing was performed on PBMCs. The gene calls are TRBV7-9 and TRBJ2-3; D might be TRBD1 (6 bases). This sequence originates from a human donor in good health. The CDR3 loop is CASSQTGVTDTQYF. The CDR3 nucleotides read TGTGCCAGCAGCCAGACAGGAGTCACAGATACGCAGTATTTT.